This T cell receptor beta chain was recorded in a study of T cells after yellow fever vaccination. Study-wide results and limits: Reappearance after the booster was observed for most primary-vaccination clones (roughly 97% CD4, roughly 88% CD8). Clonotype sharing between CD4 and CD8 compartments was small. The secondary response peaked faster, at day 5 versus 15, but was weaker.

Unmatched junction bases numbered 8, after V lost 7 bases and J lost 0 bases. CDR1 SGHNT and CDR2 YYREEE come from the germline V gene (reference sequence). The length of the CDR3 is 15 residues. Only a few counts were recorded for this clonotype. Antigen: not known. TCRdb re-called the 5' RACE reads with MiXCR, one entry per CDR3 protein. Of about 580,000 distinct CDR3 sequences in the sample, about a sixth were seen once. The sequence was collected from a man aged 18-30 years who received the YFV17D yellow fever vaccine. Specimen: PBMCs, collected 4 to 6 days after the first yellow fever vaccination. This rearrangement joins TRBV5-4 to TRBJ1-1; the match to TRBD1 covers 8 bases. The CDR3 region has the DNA TGTGCCAGCGCGACAGGGGCCACTATGAACACTGAAGCTTTCTTT. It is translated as CASATGATMNTEAFF.